This record looks at one T cell receptor (beta chain) sequence and its context. Its target is not known. This entry is derived from a study of cytomegalovirus exposure and HLA in healthy donors. Overall study results and limits: Researchers left out some V segments, among them TRBV6-2 and TRBV6-3, as indistinguishable. On later analysis, the bulk of CMV-associated TCR beta chains appeared to be HLA-restricted. A later analysis reportedly found that, within productive TCRs, an Asian-associated ancestry cluster had fewer N-insertions than the mean observed across the approximately 700 donors.

Regarding donors, all were healthy bone marrow donors. This CDR3 has 12 amino acids. Germline CDR1 is SGHVS and CDR2 is FQNEAQ. Trimming cost V 5 bases and J 3 bases, with 8 bases left between them. Primers: 60 Vbeta forward and 13 Jbeta reverse. Assay used: immunoSEQ multiplex PCR; TCRdb lists only in-frame clones, some missing. Of just over 60,000 clones listed, around 87% are singletons. This receptor was taken from a man aged 18 to 35 in good health and CMV-seronegative. Sequences were obtained from PBMCs. This sequence joins TRBV7-8 and TRBJ2-7; weak D call: TRBD1 (6 bases). The CDR3 DNA sequence: TGTGCCAGCAGCCAGGACAGCTACGAGCAGTACTTC. Its protein is CASSQDSYEQYF.